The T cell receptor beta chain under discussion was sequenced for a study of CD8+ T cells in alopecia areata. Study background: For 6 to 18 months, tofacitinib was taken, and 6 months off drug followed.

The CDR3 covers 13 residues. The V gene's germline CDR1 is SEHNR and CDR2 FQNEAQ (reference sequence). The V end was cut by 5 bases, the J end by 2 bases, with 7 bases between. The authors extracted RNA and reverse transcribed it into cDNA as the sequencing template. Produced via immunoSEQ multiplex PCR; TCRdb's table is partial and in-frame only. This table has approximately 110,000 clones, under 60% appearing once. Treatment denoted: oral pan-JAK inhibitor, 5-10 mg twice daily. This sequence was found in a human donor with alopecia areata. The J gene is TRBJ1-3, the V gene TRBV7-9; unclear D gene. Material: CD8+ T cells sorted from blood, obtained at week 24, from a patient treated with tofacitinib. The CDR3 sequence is CASSHSTGNTIYF. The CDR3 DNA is TGTGCCAGCAGCCATTCGACTGGAAACACCATATATTTT.